What follows are 25 T cell receptor beta chains derived from one specimen sequenced in a study of Graves' ophthalmopathy and Graves' hyperthyroidism. TCR beta CDR3 amplification used RNA transcripts. HTBI primers were employed in first-round RT-PCR, then a second-round multiplex PCR followed. TCRdb itself ran the multiplex PCR reads through MiXCR, one entry per CDR3 protein. The table shows about 590,000 distinct CDR3 sequences, with less than 45% occurring only once. Sequenced material: peripheral blood or thyroid tissue (not recorded which). The receptors shown here come from an adult man with Graves' hyperthyroidism.

The table lists this clonotype with many counts. This rearrangement joins TRBV10-3 to TRBJ1-1; D is perhaps TRBD1 (6 bases). The CDR3 is 13 amino acids. Germline loops: CDR1 ENHRY, CDR2 SYGVKD. Trimming pared 6 bases from V and 1 base from J, leaving 9 bases between. CDR3 sequence (DNA): TGTGCCATCAGGCGGGACAAGAACACTGAAGCTTTCTTT. Translation gives CAIRRDKNTEAFF.

Many counts were recorded for this clonotype. The V and J genes are TRBV11-2 and TRBJ2-7; D possibly corresponds to TRBD2 (6 bases). V gave up 5 bases and J gave up 2 bases, with 16 bases separating them. This CDR3 is 15 amino acids long. CDR1 SGHAT and CDR2 FQNNGV come from the germline V gene. Here the CDR3 DNA reads TGTGCCAGCAGCGCAAGTAGCGGACCTACCTACGAGCAGTACTTC. Translating it yields CASSASSGPTYEQYF. Complete variable domain (other parts from reference TRBV11-2 and TRBJ2-7): EAGVAQSPRYKIIEKRQSVAFWCNPISGHATLYWYQQILGQGPKLLIQFQNNGVVDDSQLPKDRFSAERLKGVDSTLKIQPAKLEDSAVYLCASSASSGPTYEQYFGPGTRLTVT.

This clonotype was counted ten times or more. The rearrangement uses TRBV6-2 or TRBV6-3 and TRBJ1-1; tentatively, D is TRBD1 (5 bases). Germline lookup yields CDR1 MNHEY and CDR2 SVGEGT. V was shortened by 7 bases and J by 2 bases, with 11 bases between the two germline ends. The CDR3 extends over 13 amino acids. The CDR3 region is CASTDSINTEAFF. The DNA for the CDR3 is TGTGCCAGCACCGACAGTATCAACACTGAAGCTTTCTTT.

This chain links TRBV24-1 with TRBJ2-7; 9 bases are a match to TRBD2. The CDR3 loop spans 14 amino acids. The germline V gene has CDR1 KGHDR and CDR2 SFDVKD. Here the CDR3 reads CARDRASGIYEQYF. The CDR3 nucleotides are TGTGCTAGAGATCGGGCTAGCGGGATCTACGAGCAGTACTTC.

This clonotype was detected many times. This rearrangement joins TRBV9 to TRBJ1-4; 8 bases align to TRBD1. The J segment lost 8 bases and the V segment lost 3 bases, leaving 6 bases of the junction unmatched. Germline V gene data show CDR1 as SGDLS and CDR2 as YYNGEE. This CDR3 has 14 residues. The CDR3 DNA follows: TGTGCCAGCAGCGGGACAGGGATTGAGGAAAAACTGTTTTTT. This gives the protein CASSGTGIEEKLFF.

Many counts were recorded for this clonotype. This chain connects TRBV10-3 to TRBJ1-6, with TRBD1 identical over 8 bases. The ends lost 6 bases at V and 9 bases at J; junction bases unmatched: 7. Germline V gene data show CDR1 as ENHRY and CDR2 as SYGVKD. The CDR3 is 14 residues long. CDR3 sequence: CAIRLGQGPSPLHF. The CDR3 region has the DNA TGTGCCATCAGACTTGGACAGGGCCCTTCACCCCTCCACTTT.

The chain carries TRBV7-8 and TRBJ1-1; 8 bases fit TRBD1. The CDR3 runs 15 residues. Unmatched junction bases numbered 10, after V lost 5 bases and J lost 5 bases. Germline assignment: CDR1 SGHVS and CDR2 FQNEAQ. For the CDR3, the DNA is TGTGCCAGCAGCCTTACAGGGGGGACGGGTACTGAAGCTTTCTTT. Translation gives CASSLTGGTGTEAFF. Using reference TRBV7-8 and TRBJ1-1 for the parts outside the CDR3, the full variable domain is GAGVSQSPRYKVAKRGQDVALRCDPISGHVSLFWYQQALGQGPEFLTYFQNEAQLDKSGLPSDRFFAERPEGSVSTLKIQRTQQEDSAVYLCASSLTGGTGTEAFFGQGTRLTVV.

This chain connects TRBV7-9 to TRBJ2-5; 13 nucleotides line up with TRBD2. The CDR3 loop spans 18 amino acids. CDR1 SEHNR and CDR2 FQNEAQ come from the germline V gene (reference sequence). V shed 5 bases, J shed 3 bases, and the junction held 12 bases outside the gene matches. The CDR3 nucleotides read TGTGCCAGCAGCCCACCGACCGGGACTAGCGGGGAAGAAGAGACCCAGTACTTC. The encoded protein is CASSPPTGTSGEEETQYF.

This clonotype occurred many times. This rearrangement joins TRBV7-9 to TRBJ2-2; no clear D. With 1 base removed from V and 8 bases from J, the gap between germline ends came to 2 bases. This CDR3 has 11 residues. From germline, CDR1 is SEHNR and CDR2 FQNEAQ (reference sequence). CDR3 in amino acids: CASSLEGELFF. DNA of the CDR3: TGTGCCAGCAGCTTAGAAGGGGAGCTGTTTTTT.

The chain combines TRBV19 with TRBJ2-2; the D is unclear. Germline CDR1 and CDR2: LNHDA and SQIVND (reference sequence). The V gene lost 4 bases and the J gene lost 7 bases, with 22 bases spanning the gap. There are 17 residues in the CDR3. The CDR3 sequence is CASSKRKGQPGNGELFF. The CDR3 region has the DNA TGTGCCAGTAGTAAAAGAAAAGGGCAGCCTGGGAACGGGGAGCTGTTTTTT.

The chain recombines TRBV6-6 with TRBJ2-7, with 9 bases that match TRBD1. The CDR3 totals 17 residues. The J segment lost 3 bases and the V segment lost 4 bases, leaving 13 bases of the junction unmatched. Germline V gene data show CDR1 as MNHNY and CDR2 as SVGAGI (reference sequence). The CDR3 reads CASSWVQGAGFHYEQYF. CDR3 nucleotide sequence: TGTGCCAGCAGTTGGGTACAGGGGGCCGGCTTTCACTACGAGCAGTACTTC.

The sample holds one count of this clonotype. The junction departs from the called germline gene at one end, perhaps through a read error. The rearrangement joins TRBV12-3 or TRBV12-4 to TRBJ2-7; D unclear. This CDR3 contains 12 residues. CDR3 in amino acids: CATSALAGEQHF. In nucleotides, the CDR3 is TGTGCCACCAGTGCGTTAGCAGGCGAGCAACACTTC.

This clonotype was seen a few times. J is TRBJ2-2 and V is TRBV12-3 or TRBV12-4, with no clear D. The CDR3 is 14 amino acids. Trimming removed 2 bases from V and 7 bases from J, with 11 bases in between. CDR3 sequence: CASSLSKRIGELFF. CDR3 nucleotides: TGTGCCAGCAGTTTAAGTAAAAGAATCGGGGAGCTGTTTTTT.

This chain links TRBV7-9 with TRBJ2-3; perhaps TRBD2 as D (5 bases). The J call could be wrong; TRBJ2-7 is a better fit for the DNA end. Germline CDR1 is SEHNR and CDR2 is FQNEAQ (reference sequence). This CDR3 has 16 amino acids. The CDR3 spells CASSPGSSGYTDTQYF. The CDR3 region has the DNA TGTGCCAGCAGCCCAGGCTCGAGCGGATACACAGATACGCAGTACTTC.

V and J are TRBV25-1 and TRBJ2-7; 11 bases align to TRBD1. The V gene's germline CDR1 is MGHDK and CDR2 SYGVNS. This CDR3 has 16 amino acids. With V trimmed by 2 bases and J by 3 bases, 6 bases remained unmatched. The CDR3 DNA sequence: TGTGCCAGCAGTGAACAAAGGGACAGGGGGGACTACGAGCAGTACTTC. This translates into CASSEQRDRGDYEQYF.

This clonotype came up once. V and J are TRBV2 and TRBJ1-4; a possible D gene is TRBD1 (6 bases). CDR1 and CDR2 from the germline V gene are SNHLY and FYNNEI. The ends were cut back, 7 bases at V and 5 bases at J, with 11 bases in the middle. The length of the CDR3 is 13 residues. Here the CDR3 reads CASNVQGNEKLFF. The CDR3 region has the DNA TGTGCCAGCAATGTGCAGGGGAATGAAAAACTGTTTTTT.

At least ten counts were recorded for this clonotype. CDR3 sequence reads: CASSLTVPGNTIYF. The DNA of the CDR3 is TGTGCCAGCAGCCTGACGGTCCCTGGAAACACCATATATTTT. V usage is TRBV6-5 and J usage is TRBJ1-3; D remains unclear. The V gene's germline CDR1 is MNHEY and CDR2 SVGAGI. This CDR3 is 14 amino acids long. V dropped 6 bases and J dropped 2 bases, with 11 bases sitting between them.

The chain joins TRBV7-8 to TRBJ2-3; D is uncertain. The CDR3 contains 14 residues. Germline V gene data show CDR1 as SGHVS and CDR2 as FQNEAQ. V dropped 1 base and J dropped 4 bases, with 9 bases sitting between them. The CDR3 DNA reads as TGTGCCAGCAGCTTAGTAGGAAAGCCAGATACGCAGTATTTT. Translating gives CASSLVGKPDTQYF.

The V gene is TRBV19, the J gene TRBJ2-2; D ambiguous. The V gene lost 0 bases and the J gene lost 6 bases, with 8 bases spanning the gap. CDR3 length: 14 amino acids. The germline gives CDR1 LNHDA, CDR2 SQIVND (reference sequence). The DNA of the CDR3 is TGTGCCAGTAGTATAGACCCCTCCGCCGGGGAGCTGTTTTTT. It encodes CASSIDPSAGELFF.

In this sample, this clonotype turned up many times. The chain employs TRBV20-1 and TRBJ2-7, with 10 bases identical to TRBD1. The CDR3 covers 16 residues. Germline V gives CDR1 DFQATT, CDR2 SNEGSKA (reference sequence). Losses at the gene ends were 5 bases for V and 5 bases for J; bases not matched to a gene: 15. The CDR3 loop is CSALETTGGTGNEQYF. The CDR3 DNA follows: TGCAGTGCTCTTGAAACGACAGGGGGCACCGGCAACGAGCAGTACTTC.

In the case of this clonotype: This is likely a read error, given that the CDR3 carries no conserved phenylalanine or tryptophan at its end. The chain links TRBV24-1 to TRBJ1-1, with a weak D call TRBD1 (5 bases). CDR3 length: 13 amino acids. CDR1 is KGHDR and CDR2 is SFDVKD in the germline V gene. The CDR3 loop reads CAASDLQGTEAFS. CDR3 coding DNA: TGTGCCGCCAGTGATTTGCAGGGCACTGAAGCTTTCTCT.

This chain connects TRBV24-1 to TRBJ1-2, with TRBD1 matching over 9 bases. The germline V gene encodes CDR1 KGHDR and CDR2 SFDVKD. The CDR3 extends over 15 amino acids. J gave up 5 bases and V 4 bases, and 7 bases lay outside the gene matches. This chain's CDR3 is CATSDRTGDGYGYTF. Here the CDR3 DNA reads TGTGCCACCAGTGACAGGACAGGGGACGGATATGGCTACACCTTC.

The V gene is TRBV29-1, the J gene TRBJ2-7; D might be TRBD1 (6 bases). Germline V gene sequence: CDR1 SQVTM, CDR2 ANQGSEA. The CDR3 loop spans 11 amino acids. Trimming shortened V by 8 bases and J by 6 bases, and 14 bases separated the two germline ends. CDR3 DNA: TGCAGCTTAGGGGTAGGGGGCGAGCAGTACTTC. Residues: CSLGVGGEQYF.

The chain couples TRBV10-2 to TRBJ2-7; 14 bases match TRBD2. V was clipped by 10 bases and J by 2 bases; unmatched bases: 7. Germline V gene lookup returns CDR1 WSHSY and CDR2 SAAADI. The CDR3 runs 15 residues. The DNA for the CDR3 is TGCGCCACGGGACTAGCGGGAGTCGGCGCCTACGAGCAGTACTTC. It is translated as CATGLAGVGAYEQYF.

The sample holds many counts of this clonotype. J is TRBJ1-2 and V is TRBV27, with D perhaps TRBD1 (5 bases). Deletions cut 4 bases from V and 4 bases from J, with 16 bases between. The CDR3 sequence is 15 residues long. Germline CDR1 and CDR2: MNHEY and SMNVEV (reference sequence). CDR3 in amino acids: CASSSLQGVPYGYTF. Here the CDR3 DNA reads TGTGCCAGCAGTTCCCTCCAGGGAGTGCCCTATGGCTACACCTTC.